This TCR beta chain emerged from a study of Ad26.COV2.S vaccination and SARS-CoV-2 variants. Study-level background: As a participant in COV1001, the donor was in the Ad26.COV2.S trial arm. Intramuscular Ad26.COV2.S doses were given once or twice, 56 days apart. General study points: Reported findings describe substantial breadth in spike-specific CD8+ and CD4+ T cell responses following vaccination.

The treatment denotes: some 20 received Ad26.COV2.S at low or high dose, single or two shots; about 5 received placebo; per-sample allocation not given. Sampling happened 63 days after the first vaccine or placebo injection. As concerns this clone: The antigen is unknown.

Clones were sequenced by immunoSEQ multiplex PCR, and TCRdb holds only the in-frame ones, with some missing. This table holds about 350,000 clones, 70% to 90% found once. Germline CDR1 SGHTA, CDR2 FQGNSA. V shed 1 base and J shed 2 bases, with 12 bases lying between them. This CDR3 spans 16 amino acids. The V gene is TRBV7-2, the J gene TRBJ2-1; D may be TRBD2 (6 bases). The clonotype comes from a person between 18 and 65 years old who received the Ad26.COV2.S COVID-19 vaccine or a placebo. This specimen consisted of peripheral blood, obtained in a trial of Ad26.COV2.S vaccine versus placebo. The CDR3 region is CASSLVSGVAYNEQFF. The CDR3 DNA sequence: TGTGCCAGCAGCTTAGTTTCGGGGGTGGCCTACAATGAGCAGTTCTTC.